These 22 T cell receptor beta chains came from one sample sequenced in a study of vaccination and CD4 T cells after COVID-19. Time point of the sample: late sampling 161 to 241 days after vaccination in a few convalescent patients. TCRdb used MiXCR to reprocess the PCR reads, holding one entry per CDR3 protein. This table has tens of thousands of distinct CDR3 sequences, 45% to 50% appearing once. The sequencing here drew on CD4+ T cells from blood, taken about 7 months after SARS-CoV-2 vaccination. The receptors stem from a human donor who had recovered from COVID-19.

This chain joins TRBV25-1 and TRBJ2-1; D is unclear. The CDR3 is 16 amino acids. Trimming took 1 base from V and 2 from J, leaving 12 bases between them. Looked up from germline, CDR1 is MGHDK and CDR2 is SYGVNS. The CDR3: CASSESRSSPYNEQFF. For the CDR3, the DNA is TGTGCCAGCAGTGAATCGCGGAGTTCGCCCTACAATGAGCAGTTCTTC.

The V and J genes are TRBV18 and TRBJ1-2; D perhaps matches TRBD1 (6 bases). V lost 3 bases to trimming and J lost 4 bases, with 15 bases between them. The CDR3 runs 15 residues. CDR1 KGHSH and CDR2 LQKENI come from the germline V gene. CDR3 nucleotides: TGTGCCAGCTCACCGGCTCACAGGGAATCCTATGGCTACACCTTC. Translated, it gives CASSPAHRESYGYTF.

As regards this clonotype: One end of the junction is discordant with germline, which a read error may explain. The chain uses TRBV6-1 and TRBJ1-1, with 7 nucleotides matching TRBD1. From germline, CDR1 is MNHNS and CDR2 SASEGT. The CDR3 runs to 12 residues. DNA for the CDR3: TGTACCAGCGGTCAGGGGGGCCCTGAAGCTTTCTTT. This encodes CTSGQGGPEAFF.

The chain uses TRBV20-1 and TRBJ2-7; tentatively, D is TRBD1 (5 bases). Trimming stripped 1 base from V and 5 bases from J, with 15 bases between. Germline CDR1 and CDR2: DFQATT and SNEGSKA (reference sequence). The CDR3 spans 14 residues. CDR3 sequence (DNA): TGCAGTGCTAGAGGGGGCCCAGGGCCCCACGAGCAGTACTTC. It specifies CSARGGPGPHEQYF.

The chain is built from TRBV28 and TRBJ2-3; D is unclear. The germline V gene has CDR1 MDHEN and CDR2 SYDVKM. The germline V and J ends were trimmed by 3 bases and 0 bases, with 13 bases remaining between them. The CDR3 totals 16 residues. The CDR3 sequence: CASSFFGRTSTDTQYF. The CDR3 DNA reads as TGTGCCAGCAGTTTCTTTGGGCGAACGAGCACAGATACGCAGTATTTT.

Here the CDR3 reads CASSSGRDQLYEQYF. CDR3 nucleotide sequence: TGTGCCAGCAGCTCCGGGAGGGACCAGTTATACGAGCAGTACTTC. The rearrangement uses TRBV7-9 and TRBJ2-7; 8 nucleotides line up with TRBD2. The CDR3 has 15 residues. In germline, CDR1 is SEHNR, CDR2 FQNEAQ (reference sequence). The junction had 9 bases not matched to a gene; V was cut back by 4 bases and J by 4 bases.

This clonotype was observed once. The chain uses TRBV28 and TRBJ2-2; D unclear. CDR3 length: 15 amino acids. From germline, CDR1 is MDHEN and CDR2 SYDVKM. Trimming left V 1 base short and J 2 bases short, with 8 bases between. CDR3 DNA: TGTGCCAGCAGTTTATCCCCCGACAACACCGGGGAGCTGTTTTTT. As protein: CASSLSPDNTGELFF.

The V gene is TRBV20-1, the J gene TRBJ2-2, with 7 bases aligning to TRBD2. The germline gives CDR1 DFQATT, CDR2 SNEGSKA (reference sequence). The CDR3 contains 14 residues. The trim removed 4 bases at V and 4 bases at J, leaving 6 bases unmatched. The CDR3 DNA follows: TGCAGTGCTAACCCCGGGAGGAGCACCGGGGAGCTGTTTTTT. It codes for CSANPGRSTGELFF.

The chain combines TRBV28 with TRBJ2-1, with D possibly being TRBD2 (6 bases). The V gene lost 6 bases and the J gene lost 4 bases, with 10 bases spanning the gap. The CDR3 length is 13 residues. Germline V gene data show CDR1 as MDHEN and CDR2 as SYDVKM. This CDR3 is CASRRGSYNEQFF. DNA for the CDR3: TGTGCCAGCAGGCGGGGCTCGTACAATGAGCAGTTCTTC.

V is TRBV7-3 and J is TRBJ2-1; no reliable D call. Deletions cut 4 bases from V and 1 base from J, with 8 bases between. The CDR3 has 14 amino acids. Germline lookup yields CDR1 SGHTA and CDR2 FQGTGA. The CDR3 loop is CASSSIGSYNEQFF. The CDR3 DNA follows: TGTGCCAGCAGCTCGATAGGGTCCTACAATGAGCAGTTCTTC.

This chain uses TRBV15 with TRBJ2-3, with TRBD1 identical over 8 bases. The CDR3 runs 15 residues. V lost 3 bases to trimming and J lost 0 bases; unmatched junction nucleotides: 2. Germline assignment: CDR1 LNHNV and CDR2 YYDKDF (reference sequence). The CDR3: CATSRDRVSTDTQYF. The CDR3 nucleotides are TGTGCCACCAGCAGGGACAGGGTCAGCACAGATACGCAGTATTTT.

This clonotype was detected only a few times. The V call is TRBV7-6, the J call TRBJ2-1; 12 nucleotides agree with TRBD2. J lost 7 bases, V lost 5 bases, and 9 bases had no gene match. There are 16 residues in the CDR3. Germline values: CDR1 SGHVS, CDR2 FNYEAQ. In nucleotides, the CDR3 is TGTGCCAGCAGCGTCGAGGCTAGCGGGAGGGGAAATGAGCAGTTCTTC. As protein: CASSVEASGRGNEQFF.

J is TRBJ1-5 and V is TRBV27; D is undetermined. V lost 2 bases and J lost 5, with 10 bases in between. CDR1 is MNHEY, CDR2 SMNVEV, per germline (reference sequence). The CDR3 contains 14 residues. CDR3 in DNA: TGTGCCAGCAGTTTAGTTTCCGGGGATCAGCCCCAGCATTTT. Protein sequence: CASSLVSGDQPQHF.

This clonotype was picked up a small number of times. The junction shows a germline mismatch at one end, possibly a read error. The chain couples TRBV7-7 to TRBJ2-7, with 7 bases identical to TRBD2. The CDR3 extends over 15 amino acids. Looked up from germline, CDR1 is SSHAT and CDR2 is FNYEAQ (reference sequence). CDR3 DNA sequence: TGTGCTAGCAGCTTAGCGCCGGGGGGTCTCTACGAGCAGTACTTC. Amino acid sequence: CASSLAPGGLYEQYF.

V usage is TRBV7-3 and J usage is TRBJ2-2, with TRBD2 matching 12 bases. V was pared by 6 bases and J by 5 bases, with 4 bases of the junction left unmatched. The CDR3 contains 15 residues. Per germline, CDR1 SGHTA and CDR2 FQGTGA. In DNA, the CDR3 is TGTGCCAGCAGGCCGGGACTAGCGGGTACCGGGGAGCTGTTTTTT. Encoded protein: CASRPGLAGTGELFF.

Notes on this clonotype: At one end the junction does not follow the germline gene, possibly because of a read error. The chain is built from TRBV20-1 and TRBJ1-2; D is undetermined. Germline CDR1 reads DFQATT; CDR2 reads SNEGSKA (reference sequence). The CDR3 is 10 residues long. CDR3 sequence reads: CSPRLNGYTF. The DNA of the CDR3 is TGCAGTCCTAGGTTAAATGGCTACACCTTC.

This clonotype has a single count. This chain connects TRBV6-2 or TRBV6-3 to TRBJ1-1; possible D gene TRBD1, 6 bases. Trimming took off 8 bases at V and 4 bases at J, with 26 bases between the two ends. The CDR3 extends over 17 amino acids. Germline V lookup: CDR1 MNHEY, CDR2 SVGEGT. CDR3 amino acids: CASALFRDPKGGTEAFF. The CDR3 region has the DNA TGTGCCAGCGCACTTTTCCGGGATCCTAAGGGGGGCACTGAAGCTTTCTTT.

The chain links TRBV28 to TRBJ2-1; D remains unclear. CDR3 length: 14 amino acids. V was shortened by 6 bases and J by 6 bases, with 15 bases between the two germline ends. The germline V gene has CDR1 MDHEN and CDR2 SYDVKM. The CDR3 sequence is CASSPPGSRNEQFF. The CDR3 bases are TGTGCCAGCAGCCCCCCTGGCAGCCGCAATGAGCAGTTCTTC.

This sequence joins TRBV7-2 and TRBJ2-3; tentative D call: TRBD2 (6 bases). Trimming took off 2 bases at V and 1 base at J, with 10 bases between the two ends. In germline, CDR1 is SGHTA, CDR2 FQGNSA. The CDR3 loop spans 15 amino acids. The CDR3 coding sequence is TGTGCCAGCAGCTTAACGGCGGGACGCACAGATACGCAGTATTTT. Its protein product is CASSLTAGRTDTQYF.

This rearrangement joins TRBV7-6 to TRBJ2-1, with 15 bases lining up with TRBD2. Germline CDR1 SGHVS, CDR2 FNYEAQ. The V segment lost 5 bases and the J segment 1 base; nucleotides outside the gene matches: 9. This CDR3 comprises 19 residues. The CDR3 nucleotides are TGTGCCAGCAGCCTTCAACCCGGGACTAGCGGGAGGTCCTACAATGAGCAGTTCTTC. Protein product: CASSLQPGTSGRSYNEQFF.

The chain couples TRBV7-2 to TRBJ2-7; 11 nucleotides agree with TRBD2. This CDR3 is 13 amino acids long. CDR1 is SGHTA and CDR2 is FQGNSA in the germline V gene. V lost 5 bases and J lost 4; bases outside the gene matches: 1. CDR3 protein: CASSTSGSYEQYF. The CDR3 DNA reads TGTGCCAGCAGCACTAGCGGGAGTTACGAGCAGTACTTC.

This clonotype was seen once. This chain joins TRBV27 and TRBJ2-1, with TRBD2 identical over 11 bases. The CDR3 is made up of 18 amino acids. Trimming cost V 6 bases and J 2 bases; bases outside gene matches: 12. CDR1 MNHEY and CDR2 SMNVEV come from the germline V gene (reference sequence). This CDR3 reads CASRSLGDSGRAYNEQFF. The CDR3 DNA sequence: TGTGCCAGCAGAAGTTTAGGGGATAGCGGGAGGGCCTACAATGAGCAGTTCTTC.